This section outlines one T cell receptor beta chain sequence together with its context. Its antigen is unknown. Base qualities are not at hand, and no much larger clone is one base apart. The High Capacity cDNA Reverse Transcription Kit was used to reverse transcribe all of the isolated RNA, meaning that expressed TCRB transcripts were what got sequenced. Deep immunoSEQ sequencing was applied to naive, central memory and regulatory T cell samples, giving an average of approximately 3.8 million total reads per sample. Sorted cells were lysed in RLT buffer, and RNA was extracted using DNase-treated RNeasy Micro or Mini kits according to cell number. Each cell subset was processed on its own to prevent cross-contamination, while patient and healthy donor samples were processed together. TCRB sequences were amplified from cDNA with the immunoSEQ multiplex PCR, producing 87-bp fragments spanning the CDR3 region. Sequencing of the amplicons was performed on the Illumina HiSeq platform. In the paper's pipeline: PCR bias was computationally corrected using synthetic template baselines, reads within Hamming distance 2 were collapsed, and singletons that could not be merged were discarded. Reads were aligned against IMGT so that V, D and J genes, CDR3 length and insertions or deletions at six rearrangement sites could be assigned. Within each subset, clonotype counts were normalized to sorted cell number, after which true diversity and Gini coefficients were computed with the tcR R package. The overlap coefficient, calculated on TCRB nucleotide sequences, was used to measure repertoire sharing. Out-of-frame TCRB sequences from naive cells were analyzed as a proxy for the pre-selection repertoire. TCRdb retrieved this table from immuneACCESS and kept in-frame rearrangements only. Not all clones are present; in checked studies, unresolved V genes account for under half, and no reason is known for the remainder. V and J calls and clone size follow that table, whereas D and trimming were derived from the DNA. The sample records 600,000 or so clones, over 12% of which are singletons. The ten largest clones add up to 0.035% to 0.04% of the sample.

The data are from a study of beta chain features in type 1 diabetes (dated by TCRdb to 2016 to 2019). For the wider study: Mean age, gender distribution, total cell number and subset yield were not different between patients and healthy donors. The study compared TCRB repertoires of sorted circulating CD4+ T cell subsets between recently diagnosed type 1 diabetes patients and matched healthy donors. A total of 107,917,701 sorted cells were examined across all samples, and the number of cells per subset was strongly correlated with RNA yield. Regulatory and stem cell-like memory subsets were obtained from only 8 patients and about 8 healthy donors, while naive and central memory subsets were obtained from all 30 or so donors.

Inclusive of the bounding cysteine and phenylalanine, the CDR3 is 16 residues long. The read is trimmed to its CDR3 DNA, 48 bases read in frame from base 1. Germline trimming: 5 bases from V, 0 bases from J; junction bases outside gene matches: 8. Sequences MNHEY (CDR1) and SMNVEV (CDR2) are obtained from the germline V gene (reference sequence). On the study overall, not on this receptor specifically: The naive, central memory and regulatory TCRB repertoires appeared to resemble one another more closely among patients than among healthy donors. Fewer insertions and more nucleotide deletions at VDJ recombination sites were observed in patients with type 1 diabetes, implying thymic rearrangement abnormalities. PCR might favor shorter templates, but patient and control samples were amplified and corrected together, so any skew would affect both groups equally. Because cDNA was sequenced instead of genomic DNA, highly expressing activated cells could be over-represented, though the groups showed no difference in activation or CD3 levels. HLA sub-analyses involved small numbers of individuals, so any influence of HLA type on TCRB rearrangement remained unresolved. A moderate but significant shortening of TCRB CDR3 length was observed in type 1 diabetes patients in all four CD4+ subsets.

A single peripheral blood draw of about 116 mL on average was collected from each donor into heparinised tubes. Naive, central memory, regulatory and stem cell-like memory CD4+ T cells were sorted on a BD FACSAria II using a panel including CD45RO, CCR7, CD25, CD127, CD95 and CD27. A purity above 98% was achieved for all sorted populations. PBMCs were separated immediately by Lymphoprep density gradient centrifugation and were stained directly, without being cultured. So that batch effects would be minimized, each experiment stained and sorted samples in pairs, pairing one healthy donor with one patient.

The receptor's source is a young man with type 1 diabetes. Sequenced material: naive CD4+ T cells from blood. Explained via the paper, the cell subset or site label denotes: true naive CD4+ T cells. Rearrangement joined TRBV27 to TRBJ2-7, and 9 junctional nucleotides match TRBD1. The DNA is as follows: TGTGCCAGCAGTCAACAGGGGGCCTTACCCTCCTACGAGCAGTACTTC. This encodes CASSQQGALPSYEQYF.